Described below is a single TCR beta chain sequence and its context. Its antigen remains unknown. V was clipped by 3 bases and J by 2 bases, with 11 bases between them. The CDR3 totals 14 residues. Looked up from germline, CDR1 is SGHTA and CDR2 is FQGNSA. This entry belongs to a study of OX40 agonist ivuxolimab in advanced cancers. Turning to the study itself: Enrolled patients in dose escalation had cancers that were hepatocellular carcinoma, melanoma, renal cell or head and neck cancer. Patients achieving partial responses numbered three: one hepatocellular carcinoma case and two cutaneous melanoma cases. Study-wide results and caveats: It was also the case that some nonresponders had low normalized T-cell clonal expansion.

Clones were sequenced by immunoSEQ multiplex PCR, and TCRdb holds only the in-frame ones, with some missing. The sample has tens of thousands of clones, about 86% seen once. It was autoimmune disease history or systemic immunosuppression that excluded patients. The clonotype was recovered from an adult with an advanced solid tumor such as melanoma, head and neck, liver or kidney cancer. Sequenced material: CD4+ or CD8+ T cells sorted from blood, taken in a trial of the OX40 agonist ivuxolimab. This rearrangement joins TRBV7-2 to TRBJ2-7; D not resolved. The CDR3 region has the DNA TGTGCCAGCAGCTTGCCCTCATACCCCTACGAGCAGTACTTC. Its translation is CASSLPSYPYEQYF. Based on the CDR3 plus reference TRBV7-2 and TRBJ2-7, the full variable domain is GAGVSQSPSNKVTEKGKDVELRCDPISGHTALYWYRQSLGQGLEFLIYFQGNSAPDKSGLPSDRFSAERTGGSVSTLTIQRTQQEDSAVYLCASSLPSYPYEQYFGPGTRLTVT.